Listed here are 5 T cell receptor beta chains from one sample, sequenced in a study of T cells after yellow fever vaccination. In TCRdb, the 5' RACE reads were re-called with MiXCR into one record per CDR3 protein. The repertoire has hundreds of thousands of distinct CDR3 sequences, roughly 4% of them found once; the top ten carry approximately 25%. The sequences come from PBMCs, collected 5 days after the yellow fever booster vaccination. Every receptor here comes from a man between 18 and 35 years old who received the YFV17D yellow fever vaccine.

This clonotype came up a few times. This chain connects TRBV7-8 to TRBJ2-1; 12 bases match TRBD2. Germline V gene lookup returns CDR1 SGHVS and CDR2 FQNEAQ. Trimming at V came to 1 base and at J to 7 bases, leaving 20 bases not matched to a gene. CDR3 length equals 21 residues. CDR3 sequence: CASSLVSPLLAGGRSRNEQFF. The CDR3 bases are TGTGCCAGCAGCTTAGTCTCCCCCCTACTAGCGGGGGGACGTTCCCGGAATGAGCAGTTCTTC.

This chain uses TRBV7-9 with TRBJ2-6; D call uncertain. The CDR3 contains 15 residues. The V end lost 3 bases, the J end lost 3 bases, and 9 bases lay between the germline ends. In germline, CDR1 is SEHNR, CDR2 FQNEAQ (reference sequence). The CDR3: CASSFLSIGANVLTF. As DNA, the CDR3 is TGTGCCAGCAGCTTCCTTTCGATTGGGGCCAACGTCCTGACTTTC. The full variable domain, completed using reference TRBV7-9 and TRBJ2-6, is DTGVSQNPRHKITKRGQNVTFRCDPISEHNRLYWYRQTLGQGPEFLTYFQNEAQLEKSRLLSDRFSAERPKGSFSTLEIQRTEQGDSAMYLCASSFLSIGANVLTFGAGSRLTVL.

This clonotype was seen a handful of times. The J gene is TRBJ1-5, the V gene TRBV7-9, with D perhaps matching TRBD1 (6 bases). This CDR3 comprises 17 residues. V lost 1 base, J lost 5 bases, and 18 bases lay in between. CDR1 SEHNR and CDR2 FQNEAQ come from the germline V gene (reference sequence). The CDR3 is CASSLGVGGPYHQPQHF. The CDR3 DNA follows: TGTGCCAGCAGCTTAGGTGTGGGGGGCCCTTACCATCAGCCCCAGCATTTT.

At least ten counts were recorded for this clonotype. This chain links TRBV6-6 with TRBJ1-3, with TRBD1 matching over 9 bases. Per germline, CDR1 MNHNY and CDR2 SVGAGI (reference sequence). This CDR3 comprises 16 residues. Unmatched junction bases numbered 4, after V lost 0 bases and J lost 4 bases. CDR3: CASSYSGQGWGNTIYF. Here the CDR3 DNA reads TGTGCCAGCAGTTACTCAGGACAGGGGTGGGGAAACACCATATATTTT.

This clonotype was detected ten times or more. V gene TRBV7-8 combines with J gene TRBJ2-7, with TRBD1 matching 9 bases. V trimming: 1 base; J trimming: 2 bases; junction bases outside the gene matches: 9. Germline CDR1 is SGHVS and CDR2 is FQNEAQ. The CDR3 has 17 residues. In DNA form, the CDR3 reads TGTGCCAGCAGCTTAGGGCCCGGACAGGGGAATCCCTACGAGCAGTACTTC. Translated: CASSLGPGQGNPYEQYF.